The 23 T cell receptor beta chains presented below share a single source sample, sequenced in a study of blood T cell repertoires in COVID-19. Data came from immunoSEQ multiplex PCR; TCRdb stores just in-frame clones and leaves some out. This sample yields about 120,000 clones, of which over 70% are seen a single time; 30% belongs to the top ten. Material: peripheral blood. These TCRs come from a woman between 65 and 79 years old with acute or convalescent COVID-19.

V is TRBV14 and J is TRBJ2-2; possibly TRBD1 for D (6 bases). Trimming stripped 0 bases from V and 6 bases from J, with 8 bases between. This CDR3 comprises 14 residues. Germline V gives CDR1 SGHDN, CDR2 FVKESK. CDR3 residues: CASSQDWGPGELFF. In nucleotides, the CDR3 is TGTGCCAGCAGCCAAGATTGGGGGCCCGGGGAGCTGTTTTTT.

Here the CDR3 DNA reads TGTGCCAGCTCACCAGGGCAGGCAACCTACAATGAGCAGTTCTTC. It encodes CASSPGQATYNEQFF. The chain couples TRBV18 to TRBJ2-1; D is unclear. The germline gives CDR1 KGHSH, CDR2 LQKENI. This CDR3 is 15 amino acids long. V lost 2 bases to trimming and J lost 2 bases, with 10 bases between them.

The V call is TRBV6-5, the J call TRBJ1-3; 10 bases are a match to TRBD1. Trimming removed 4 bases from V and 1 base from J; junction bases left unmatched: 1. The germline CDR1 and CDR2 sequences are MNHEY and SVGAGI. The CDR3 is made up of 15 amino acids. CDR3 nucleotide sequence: TGTGCCAGCAGTTTGGACAGGGGGTCTGGAAACACCATATATTTT. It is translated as CASSLDRGSGNTIYF.

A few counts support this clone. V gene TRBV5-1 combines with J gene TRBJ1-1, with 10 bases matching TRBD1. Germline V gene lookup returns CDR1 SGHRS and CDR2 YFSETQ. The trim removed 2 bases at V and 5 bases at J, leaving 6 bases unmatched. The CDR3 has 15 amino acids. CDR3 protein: CASSFDRGPITEAFF. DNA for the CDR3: TGCGCCAGCAGCTTTGACAGGGGGCCTATTACTGAAGCTTTCTTT.

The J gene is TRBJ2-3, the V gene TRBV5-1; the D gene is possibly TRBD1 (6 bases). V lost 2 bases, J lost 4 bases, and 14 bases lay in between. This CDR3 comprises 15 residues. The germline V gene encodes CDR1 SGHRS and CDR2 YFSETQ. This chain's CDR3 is CASSFRQGSSDTQYF. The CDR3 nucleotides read TGCGCCAGCAGCTTTCGGCAGGGGTCATCAGATACGCAGTATTTT.

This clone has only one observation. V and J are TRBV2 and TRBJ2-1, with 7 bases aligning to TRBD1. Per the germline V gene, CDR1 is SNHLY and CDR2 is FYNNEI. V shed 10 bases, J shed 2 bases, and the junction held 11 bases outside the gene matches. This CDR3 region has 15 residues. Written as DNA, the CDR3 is TGTGCCACCAGAAGGAAAGACAGGGCCTACAATGAGCAGTTCTTC. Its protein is CATRRKDRAYNEQFF.

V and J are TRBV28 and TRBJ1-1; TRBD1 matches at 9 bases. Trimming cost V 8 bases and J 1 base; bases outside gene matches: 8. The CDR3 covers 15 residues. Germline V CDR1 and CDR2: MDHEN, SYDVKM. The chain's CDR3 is CASGTGGPTNTEAFF. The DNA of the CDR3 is TGTGCCAGCGGCACAGGGGGCCCAACGAACACTGAAGCTTTCTTT.

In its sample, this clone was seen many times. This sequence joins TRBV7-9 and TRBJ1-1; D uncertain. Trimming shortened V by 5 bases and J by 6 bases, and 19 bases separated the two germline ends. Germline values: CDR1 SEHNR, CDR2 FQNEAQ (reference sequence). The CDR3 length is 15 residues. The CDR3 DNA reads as TGTGCCAGCAGCCCCCCCCCTGGACTAGGCGCTGAAGCTTTCTTT. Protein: CASSPPPGLGAEAFF.

The CDR3 here is CASSHSLTYEQYF. In DNA form, the CDR3 reads TGTGCCAGCAGCCACAGTCTTACCTACGAGCAGTACTTC. The rearrangement joins TRBV11-2 to TRBJ2-7; no definite D call. The CDR3 is made up of 13 amino acids. Germline V lookup: CDR1 SGHAT, CDR2 FQNNGV. Trimming removed 5 bases from V and 2 bases from J, with 10 bases in between.

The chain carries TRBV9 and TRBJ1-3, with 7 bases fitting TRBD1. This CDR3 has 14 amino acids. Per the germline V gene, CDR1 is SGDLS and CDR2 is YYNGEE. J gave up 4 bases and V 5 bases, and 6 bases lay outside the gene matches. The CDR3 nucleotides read TGTGCCAGCAGTGTTACAGGGGTAGGAAACACCATATATTTT. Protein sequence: CASSVTGVGNTIYF. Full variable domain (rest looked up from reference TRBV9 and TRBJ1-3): DSGVTQTPKHLITATGQRVTLRCSPRSGDLSVYWYQQSLDQGLQFLIQYYNGEERAKGNILERFSAQQFPDLHSELNLSSLELGDSALYFCASSVTGVGNTIYFGEGSWLTVV.

CDR3 region: CASRILAGGPRELFF. The CDR3 nucleotides are TGTGCCAGCAGGATACTAGCGGGGGGCCCCCGGGAGCTGTTTTTT. The rearrangement uses TRBV6-5 and TRBJ2-2, with TRBD2 identical over 12 bases. V lost 6 bases, J lost 9 bases, and 8 bases stayed unmatched. Germline values: CDR1 MNHEY, CDR2 SVGAGI. The CDR3 spans 15 residues.

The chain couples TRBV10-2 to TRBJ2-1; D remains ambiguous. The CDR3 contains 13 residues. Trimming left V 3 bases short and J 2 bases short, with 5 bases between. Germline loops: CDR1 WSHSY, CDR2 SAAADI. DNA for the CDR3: TGCGCCAGCAGTGAAACAGCCTACAATGAGCAGTTCTTC. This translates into CASSETAYNEQFF.

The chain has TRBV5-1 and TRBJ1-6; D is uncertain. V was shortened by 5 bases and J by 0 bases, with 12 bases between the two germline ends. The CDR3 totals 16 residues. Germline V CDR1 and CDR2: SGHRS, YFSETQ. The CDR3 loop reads CASSSSGSSYNSPLHF. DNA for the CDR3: TGCGCCAGCAGTTCGAGTGGGAGCTCCTATAATTCACCCCTCCACTTT.

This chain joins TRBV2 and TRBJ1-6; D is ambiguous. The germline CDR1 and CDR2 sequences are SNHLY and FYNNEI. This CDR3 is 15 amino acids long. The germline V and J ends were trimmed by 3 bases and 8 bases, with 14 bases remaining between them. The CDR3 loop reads CASSDGVLPYSPLHF. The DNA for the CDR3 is TGTGCCAGCAGTGATGGAGTCCTTCCCTATTCACCCCTCCACTTT.

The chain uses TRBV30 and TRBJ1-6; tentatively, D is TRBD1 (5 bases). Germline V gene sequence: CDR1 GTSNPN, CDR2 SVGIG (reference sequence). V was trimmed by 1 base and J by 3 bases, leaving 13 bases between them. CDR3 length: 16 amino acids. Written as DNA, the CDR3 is TGTGCCTGGAGTGAAGGGGAAAAGGTCTATAATTCACCCCTCCACTTT. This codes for CAWSEGEKVYNSPLHF.

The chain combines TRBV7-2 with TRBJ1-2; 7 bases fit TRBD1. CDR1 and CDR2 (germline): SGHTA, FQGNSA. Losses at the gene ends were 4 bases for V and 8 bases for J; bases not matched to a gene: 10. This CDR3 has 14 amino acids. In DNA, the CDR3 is TGTGCCAGCAGCTCACTCGACAGGGCGGGAGGCTACACCTTC. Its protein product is CASSSLDRAGGYTF.

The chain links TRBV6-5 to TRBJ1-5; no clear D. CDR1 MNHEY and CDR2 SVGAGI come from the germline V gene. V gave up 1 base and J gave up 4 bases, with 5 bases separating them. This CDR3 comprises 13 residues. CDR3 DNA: TGTGCCAGCAGTTACTTGAGTAATCAGCCCCAGCATTTT. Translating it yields CASSYLSNQPQHF.

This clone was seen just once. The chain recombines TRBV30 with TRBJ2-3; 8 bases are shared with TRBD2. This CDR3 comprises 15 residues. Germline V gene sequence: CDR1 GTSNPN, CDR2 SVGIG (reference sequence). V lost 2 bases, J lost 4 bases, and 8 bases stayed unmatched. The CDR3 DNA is TGTGCCTGGAGTCCCCTAGCGGGTCCCCCAGATACGCAGTATTTT. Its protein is CAWSPLAGPPDTQYF.

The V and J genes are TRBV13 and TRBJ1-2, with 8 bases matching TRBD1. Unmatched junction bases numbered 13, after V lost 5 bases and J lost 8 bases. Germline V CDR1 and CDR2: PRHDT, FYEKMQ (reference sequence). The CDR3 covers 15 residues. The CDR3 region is CASSTTSGGEDGYTF. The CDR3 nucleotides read TGTGCCAGCAGCACGACTTCAGGGGGCGAGGACGGCTACACCTTC.

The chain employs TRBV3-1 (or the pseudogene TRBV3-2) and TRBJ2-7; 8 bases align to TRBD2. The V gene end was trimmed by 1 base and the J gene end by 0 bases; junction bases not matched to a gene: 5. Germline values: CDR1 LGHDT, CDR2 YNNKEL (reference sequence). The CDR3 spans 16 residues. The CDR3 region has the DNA TGTGCCAGCAGCCAAGTGGCGGGGGGACTCTCCTACGAGCAGTACTTC. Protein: CASSQVAGGLSYEQYF.

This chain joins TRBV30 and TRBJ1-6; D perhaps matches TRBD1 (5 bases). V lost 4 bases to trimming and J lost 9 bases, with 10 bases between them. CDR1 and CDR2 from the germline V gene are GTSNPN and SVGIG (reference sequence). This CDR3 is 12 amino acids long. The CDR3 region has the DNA TGTGCCTGGACCCCGGGGGTTTCACCCCTCCACTTT. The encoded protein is CAWTPGVSPLHF.

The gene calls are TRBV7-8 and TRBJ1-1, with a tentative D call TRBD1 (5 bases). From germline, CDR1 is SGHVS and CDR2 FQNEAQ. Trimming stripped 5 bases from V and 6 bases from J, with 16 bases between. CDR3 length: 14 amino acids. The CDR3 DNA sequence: TGTGCCAGCAGCCGAGGTACGGGGGTCGCTGAAGCTTTCTTT. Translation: CASSRGTGVAEAFF.

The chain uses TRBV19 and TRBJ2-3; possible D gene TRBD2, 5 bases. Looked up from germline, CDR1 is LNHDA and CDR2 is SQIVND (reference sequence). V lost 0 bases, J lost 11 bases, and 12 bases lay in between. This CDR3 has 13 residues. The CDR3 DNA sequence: TGTGCCAGTAGTATAGATCATCCCGGAGGGCAGTATTTT. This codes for CASSIDHPGGQYF.